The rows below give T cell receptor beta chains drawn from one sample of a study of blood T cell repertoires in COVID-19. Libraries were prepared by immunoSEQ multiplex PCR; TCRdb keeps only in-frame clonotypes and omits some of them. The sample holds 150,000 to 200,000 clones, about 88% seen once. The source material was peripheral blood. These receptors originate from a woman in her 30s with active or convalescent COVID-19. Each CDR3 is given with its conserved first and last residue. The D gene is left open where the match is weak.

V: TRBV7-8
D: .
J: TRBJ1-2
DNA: TGTGCCAGCAGCTTAGACGCCAGGCTCGGCACCTTC
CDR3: CASSLDARLGTF

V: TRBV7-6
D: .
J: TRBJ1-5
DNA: TGTGCCAGCAGCCCCAGCGATAGCAATCAGCCCCAGCATTTT
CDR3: CASSPSDSNQPQHF

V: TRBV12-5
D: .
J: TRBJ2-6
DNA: TGTGCTAGTGGTATAACTGACAGGAACTCTGGGGCCAACGTCCTGACTTTC
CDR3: CASGITDRNSGANVLTF

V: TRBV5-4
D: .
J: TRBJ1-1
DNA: TGTGCCAGCAGCTTGGAGGGGCGAAACTACGAAGCTTTCTTT
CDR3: CASSLEGRNYEAFF

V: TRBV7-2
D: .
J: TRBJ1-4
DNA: TGTGCCAGCAGCTCCCCGGACTACGAAAAACTGTTTTTT
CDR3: CASSSPDYEKLFF

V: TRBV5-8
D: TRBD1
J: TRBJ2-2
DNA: TGTGCCAGCAGCTTAGGGACAGGGATTGCCGGGGAGCTGTTTTTT
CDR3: CASSLGTGIAGELFF

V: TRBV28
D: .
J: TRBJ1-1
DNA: TGTGCCAGCAGTTTAAGGGGGTCTCAGGGTGAAGCTTTCTTT
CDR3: CASSLRGSQGEAFF

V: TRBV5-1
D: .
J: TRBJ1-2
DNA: TGCGCCAGCAGCTTGGACAGAAATAACTATGGCTACACCTTC
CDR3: CASSLDRNNYGYTF

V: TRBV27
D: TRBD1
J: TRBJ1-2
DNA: TGTGCCAGCGGGACAGGGGGGGCCTCCTATGGCTACACCTTC
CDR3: CASGTGGASYGYTF

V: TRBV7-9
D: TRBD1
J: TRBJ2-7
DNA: TGTGCCAGCAGCTCAGGGGGCAATCTCTACGAGCAGTACTTC
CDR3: CASSSGGNLYEQYF